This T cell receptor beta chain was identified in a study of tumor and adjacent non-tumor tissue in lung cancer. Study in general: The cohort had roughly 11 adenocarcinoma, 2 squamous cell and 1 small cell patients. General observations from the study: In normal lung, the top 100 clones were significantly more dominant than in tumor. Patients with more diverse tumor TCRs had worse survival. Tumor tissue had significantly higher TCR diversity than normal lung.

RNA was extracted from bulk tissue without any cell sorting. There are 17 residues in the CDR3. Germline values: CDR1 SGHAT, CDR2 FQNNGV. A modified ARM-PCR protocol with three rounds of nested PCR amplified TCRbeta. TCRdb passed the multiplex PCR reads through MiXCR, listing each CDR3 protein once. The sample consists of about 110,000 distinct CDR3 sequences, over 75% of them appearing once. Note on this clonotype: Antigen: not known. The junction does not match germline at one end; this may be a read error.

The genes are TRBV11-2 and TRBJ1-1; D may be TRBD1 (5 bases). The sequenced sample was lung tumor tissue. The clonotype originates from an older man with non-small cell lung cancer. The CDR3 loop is CASSLWGRDKWNTEAFF. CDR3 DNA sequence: TGTGCCAGCAGCCTATGGGGGAGGGATAAGTGGAACACTGAAGCATTCTTT.